This TCR beta chain was profiled in a study of OX40 agonist ivuxolimab in advanced cancers. The overall study: Ivuxolimab, an agonist antibody against OX40 (CD134), was given to patients. Patients got intravenous ivuxolimab at 0.01 to 10 mg/kg every 2 weeks. Enrolled patients in dose escalation had cancers that were hepatocellular carcinoma, melanoma, renal cell or head and neck cancer.

Trimming removed 3 bases from V and 3 bases from J; junction bases left unmatched: 3. Germline V gives CDR1 MNHEY, CDR2 SMNVEV (reference sequence). CDR3 length: 14 residues. Repertoires were generated with immunoSEQ multiplex PCR, while TCRdb's copy carries only in-frame clones and drops some. The table has about 18,000 clones, around 80% seen once. The chain carries TRBV27 and TRBJ2-7; TRBD1 matches at 9 bases. This receptor was taken from an adult with an advanced solid tumor such as melanoma, head and neck, liver or kidney cancer. Sequenced here: CD4+ or CD8+ T cells sorted from blood, sampled in a trial of the OX40 agonist ivuxolimab. The CDR3 sequence is CASSLGQGGYEQYF. CDR3 bases: TGTGCCAGCAGTTTGGGACAGGGAGGCTACGAGCAGTACTTC.